One sample yielded the 20 T cell receptor beta chains listed below, sequenced in a study of blood T cell repertoires in COVID-19 (dated by TCRdb to the early 2020s). Receptor libraries were prepared by the immunoSEQ multiplex PCR assay. TCRdb obtained this table from immuneACCESS and retained in-frame rearrangements with V and J assigned. These tables miss some clones; where compared with another copy, unresolved V genes account for less than half of the shortfall, and the remainder is unexplained. For this sample there are roughly 250,000 clones; approximately 86% appear just once. The top ten hold approximately 1.5% of the sample. Sequenced material: PBMCs or T cells enriched from blood (not recorded which). The source of these receptors is a woman aged 45-59 years who had recovered from COVID-19.

The chain uses TRBV7-3 and TRBJ2-1, with a possible D match to TRBD2 (6 bases). The CDR3 is 14 residues long. CDR1 and CDR2 (germline): SGHTA, FQGTGA. Trimming stripped 2 bases from V and 7 bases from J, with 12 bases between. The CDR3 sequence is CASSLVATSNEQFF. In DNA form, the CDR3 reads TGTGCCAGCAGCTTAGTCGCGACTAGTAATGAGCAGTTCTTC.

This chain joins TRBV4-1 and TRBJ2-1, with 14 nucleotides matching TRBD2. Germline V lookup: CDR1 MGHRA, CDR2 YSYEKL. The CDR3 consists of 16 residues. V lost 2 bases and J lost 8; bases outside the gene matches: 5. The CDR3 DNA sequence: TGCGCCAGCAGCCAACGGACTAGCGGGAGGTTAGATGAGCAGTTCTTC. This gives the protein CASSQRTSGRLDEQFF.

This clone was seen more than once but under ten times. The V call is TRBV2, the J call TRBJ1-5; D is undetermined. The CDR3 is 13 amino acids. Germline V gene lookup returns CDR1 SNHLY and CDR2 FYNNEI. Trimming stripped 8 bases from V and 3 bases from J, with 11 bases between. The CDR3 protein is CASGGSFNQPQHF. CDR3 DNA sequence: TGTGCCAGCGGAGGCAGCTTCAATCAGCCCCAGCATTTT.

The chain joins TRBV27 to TRBJ2-7; 7 nucleotides line up with TRBD1. The CDR3 length is 15 residues. The trim removed 5 bases at V and 1 base at J, leaving 8 bases unmatched. Per germline, CDR1 MNHEY and CDR2 SMNVEV (reference sequence). CDR3 loop: CASSRLQGNSYEQYF. The CDR3, as DNA: TGTGCCAGCAGTCGTTTACAGGGGAATTCCTACGAGCAGTACTTC.

The CDR3 protein is CASSPFLTGDGKESYEQYF. In nucleotides, the CDR3 is TGTGCCAGCTCACCCTTCCTGACAGGGGACGGAAAAGAATCCTACGAGCAGTACTTC. The rearrangement uses TRBV18 and TRBJ2-7; TRBD1 matches 8 bases. J lost 1 base, V lost 3 bases, and 17 bases had no gene match. Germline V gene lookup returns CDR1 KGHSH and CDR2 LQKENI. CDR3 length: 19 amino acids.

This rearrangement joins TRBV9 to TRBJ2-1; 13 bases fit TRBD2. CDR1 and CDR2 (germline): SGDLS, YYNGEE. The CDR3 covers 17 residues. The trim removed 3 bases at V and 9 bases at J, leaving 12 bases unmatched. CDR3 DNA sequence: TGTGCCAGCAGCGAAACCGGGACTAGCGGGATTGCGGGTGAGCAGTTCTTC. Its translation: CASSETGTSGIAGEQFF.

Comments on this clone: The junction differs from germline at one of its ends, possibly a read error. V gene TRBV18 combines with J gene TRBJ1-4; D remains unclear. The CDR3 is 14 residues long. Germline CDR1 KGHSH, CDR2 LQKENI. This CDR3 is CASSPPGSAEKLFF. The DNA of the CDR3 is TGTGCCAGCTCTCCACCGGGTAGCGCTGAAAAACTGTTTTTT.

This sequence joins TRBV6-2 or TRBV6-3 and TRBJ2-2, with 16 bases identical to TRBD2. CDR1 is MNHEY and CDR2 is SVGEGT in the germline V gene. The CDR3 has 17 residues. J was trimmed by 4 bases and V by 5 bases; bases with no gene match: 4. CDR3 region: CASSRGLAGGGTGELFF. The CDR3 DNA is TGTGCCAGCAGTCGGGGACTAGCGGGAGGGGGCACCGGGGAGCTGTTTTTT.

The J gene is TRBJ2-5, the V gene TRBV24-1; no firm D call. Trimming removed 3 bases from V and 5 bases from J, with 6 bases in between. Per the germline V gene, CDR1 is KGHDR and CDR2 is SFDVKD. This CDR3 has 12 amino acids. CDR3 DNA: TGTGCCACCAGTGATCAGTTGGAGACCCAGTACTTC. Encoded protein: CATSDQLETQYF.

V is TRBV10-3 and J is TRBJ2-6, with 7 bases identical to TRBD2. The CDR3 runs 15 residues. Trimming at V came to 4 bases and at J to 4 bases, leaving 4 bases not matched to a gene. The germline gives CDR1 ENHRY, CDR2 SYGVKD. Written as DNA, the CDR3 is TGTGCCATCAGTGCAGGACTAGTGGGGGCCAACGTCCTGACTTTC. It codes for CAISAGLVGANVLTF.

This chain connects TRBV7-9 to TRBJ2-4; TRBD1 matches at 8 bases. This CDR3 region has 16 residues. Germline V CDR1 and CDR2: SEHNR, FQNEAQ (reference sequence). Trimming at V came to 1 base and at J to 7 bases, leaving 9 bases not matched to a gene. This chain's CDR3 is CASSLERTGYRNIQYF. The CDR3 nucleotides are TGTGCCAGCAGCTTAGAGAGGACAGGGTACAGGAACATTCAGTACTTC.

V gene TRBV7-2 combines with J gene TRBJ2-7; 7 nucleotides match TRBD1. This CDR3 comprises 15 residues. Trimming took 5 bases from V and 2 from J; bases not matched to a gene: 9. Germline V gene data show CDR1 as SGHTA and CDR2 as FQGNSA. CDR3: CASSALRGPTYEQYF. DNA of the CDR3: TGTGCCAGCAGCGCCCTTAGGGGGCCTACCTACGAGCAGTACTTC. The full variable domain, completed using reference TRBV7-2 and TRBJ2-7, is GAGVSQSPSNKVTEKGKDVELRCDPISGHTALYWYRQSLGQGLEFLIYFQGNSAPDKSGLPSDRFSAERTGGSVSTLTIQRTQQEDSAVYLCASSALRGPTYEQYFGPGTRLTVT.

The rearrangement joins TRBV7-9 to TRBJ2-5; 8 nucleotides line up with TRBD1. The CDR3 is 19 amino acids. With V trimmed by 3 bases and J by 6 bases, 21 bases remained unmatched. Germline-derived CDR1 and CDR2 are SEHNR and FQNEAQ (reference sequence). The CDR3 sequence: CASSFIPGTGGRGRKTQYF. In nucleotides, the CDR3 is TGTGCCAGCAGCTTTATCCCCGGGACAGGAGGCAGGGGTAGGAAGACCCAGTACTTC. The variable domain in full, completed from reference TRBV7-9 and TRBJ2-5, reads DTGVSQNPRHKITKRGQNVTFRCDPISEHNRLYWYRQTLGQGPEFLTYFQNEAQLEKSRLLSDRFSAERPKGSFSTLEIQRTEQGDSAMYLCASSFIPGTGGRGRKTQYFGPGTRLLVL.

J is TRBJ2-5 and V is TRBV28, with 7 nucleotides matching TRBD2. Germline V gene lookup returns CDR1 MDHEN and CDR2 SYDVKM. The CDR3 sequence is 15 residues long. V gave up 7 bases and J gave up 1 base; unmatched junction bases: 9. In nucleotides, the CDR3 is TGTGCCAGCATACCTAGCGGAGAAATCCAAGAGACCCAGTACTTC. Its translation is CASIPSGEIQETQYF.

The V and J genes are TRBV25-1 and TRBJ2-1; TRBD2 matches at 9 bases. This CDR3 comprises 15 residues. Germline CDR1 reads MGHDK; CDR2 reads SYGVNS. After removal of 3 bases from V and 7 bases from J, the junction contained 7 bases not matched to a gene. The CDR3 protein is CASSDSAGGRNEQFF. CDR3 sequence (DNA): TGTGCCAGCAGTGACTCAGCGGGAGGTCGAAATGAGCAGTTCTTC.

This chain uses TRBV18 with TRBJ2-2, with D possibly being TRBD2 (5 bases). CDR1 is KGHSH, CDR2 LQKENI, per germline. The CDR3 runs to 15 residues. V was shortened by 0 bases and J by 4 bases, with 9 bases between the two germline ends. In DNA form, the CDR3 reads TGTGCCAGCTCACCACCCGATGGAGGCACCGGGGAGCTGTTTTTT. Protein sequence: CASSPPDGGTGELFF.

This clone is a singleton in its sample. The chain is built from TRBV7-8 and TRBJ2-2, with 15 nucleotides matching TRBD2. The CDR3 is made up of 18 amino acids. The germline V gene encodes CDR1 SGHVS and CDR2 FQNEAQ. V trimming: 7 bases; J trimming: 4 bases; junction bases outside the gene matches: 10. The CDR3 here is CASNSGLAGGLITGELFF. In DNA form, the CDR3 reads TGTGCCAGCAACTCGGGACTAGCGGGAGGACTTATCACCGGGGAGCTGTTTTTT. Drawing the rest from reference TRBV7-8 and TRBJ2-2, the complete variable domain is GAGVSQSPRYKVAKRGQDVALRCDPISGHVSLFWYQQALGQGPEFLTYFQNEAQLDKSGLPSDRFFAERPEGSVSTLKIQRTQQEDSAVYLCASNSGLAGGLITGELFFGEGSRLTVL.

This chain joins TRBV10-3 and TRBJ2-5; perhaps TRBD2 as D (6 bases). CDR1 is ENHRY, CDR2 SYGVKD, per germline. The CDR3 is 14 amino acids. The germline V and J ends were trimmed by 5 bases and 2 bases, with 12 bases remaining between them. As DNA, the CDR3 is TGTGCCATCAGTCCAGCGGGCGGTCAAGAGACCCAGTACTTC. Protein sequence: CAISPAGGQETQYF.

The chain recombines TRBV20-1 with TRBJ2-7; 12 bases match TRBD2. The CDR3 is made up of 14 amino acids. V lost 3 bases, J lost 3 bases, and 3 bases stayed unmatched. CDR1 and CDR2 from the germline V gene are DFQATT and SNEGSKA (reference sequence). In nucleotides, the CDR3 is TGCAGTGCTAGTTGGACTAGCGGGGTCTACGAGCAGTACTTC. The encoded protein is CSASWTSGVYEQYF.

The genes are TRBV19 and TRBJ2-5; TRBD1 might be the D (5 bases). V shed 6 bases and J shed 8 bases, with 19 bases lying between them. This CDR3 region has 14 residues. Germline V lookup: CDR1 LNHDA, CDR2 SQIVND (reference sequence). The CDR3, as DNA: TGTGCCAGTAGGAAGGGGTCGCCGGTGGGAACCCAGTACTTC. This gives the protein CASRKGSPVGTQYF.